The source of this TCR beta chain is a study of blood T cell repertoires in COVID-19. The V end was cut by 1 base, the J end by 7 bases, with 25 bases between. Germline lookup yields CDR1 MDHEN and CDR2 SYDVKM. The length of the CDR3 is 18 residues. Clones were sequenced by immunoSEQ multiplex PCR, and TCRdb holds only the in-frame ones, with some missing. The data contain some 530,000 clones, approximately 85% of them seen just once; the ten biggest clones take up approximately 3.2%. The sequencing sample was made of peripheral blood. The chain couples TRBV28 to TRBJ1-2; D is possibly TRBD1 (6 bases). The receptor's source is a human donor in a cohort sampled during active COVID-19. The CDR3 is CASSLSWGSGGEMSGYTF. In nucleotides, the CDR3 is TGTGCCAGCAGTTTATCGTGGGGCTCGGGGGGCGAGATGAGTGGCTACACCTTC.